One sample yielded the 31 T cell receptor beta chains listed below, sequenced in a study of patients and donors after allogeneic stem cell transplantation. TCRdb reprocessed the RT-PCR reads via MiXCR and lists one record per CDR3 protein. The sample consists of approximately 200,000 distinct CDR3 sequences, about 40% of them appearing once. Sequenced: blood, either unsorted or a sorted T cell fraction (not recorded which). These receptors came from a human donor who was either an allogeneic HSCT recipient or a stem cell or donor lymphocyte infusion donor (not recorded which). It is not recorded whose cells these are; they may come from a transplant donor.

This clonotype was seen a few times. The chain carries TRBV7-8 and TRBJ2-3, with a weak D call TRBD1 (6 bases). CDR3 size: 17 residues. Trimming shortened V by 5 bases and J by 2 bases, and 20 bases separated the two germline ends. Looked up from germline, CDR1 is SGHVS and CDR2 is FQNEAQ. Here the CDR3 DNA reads TGTGCCAGCAGCGGGGGCGGGCGTATGGGTACCACAGATACGCAGTATTTT. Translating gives CASSGGGRMGTTDTQYF.

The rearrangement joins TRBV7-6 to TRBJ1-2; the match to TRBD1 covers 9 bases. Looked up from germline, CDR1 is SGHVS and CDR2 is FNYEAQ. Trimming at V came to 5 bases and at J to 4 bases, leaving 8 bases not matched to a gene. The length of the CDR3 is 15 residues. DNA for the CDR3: TGTGCCAGCAGCGCCCACAGGGGGCTGGGCTATGGCTACACCTTC. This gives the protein CASSAHRGLGYGYTF.

CDR3 bases: TGTGCCAGCAGTGAAGAGAACAGTCACGAGCAGTACTTC. It yields the protein CASSEENSHEQYF. The chain is built from TRBV2 and TRBJ2-7; no reliable D call. CDR3 length: 13 residues. The germline V gene encodes CDR1 SNHLY and CDR2 FYNNEI. Trimming left V 1 base short and J 5 bases short, with 9 bases between.

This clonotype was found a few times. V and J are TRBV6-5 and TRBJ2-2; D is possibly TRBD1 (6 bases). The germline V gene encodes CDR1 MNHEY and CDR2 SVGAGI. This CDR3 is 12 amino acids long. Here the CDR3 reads CASRDRPGELFF. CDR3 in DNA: TGTGCTAGTCGAGACAGGCCCGGGGAGCTGTTTTTT.

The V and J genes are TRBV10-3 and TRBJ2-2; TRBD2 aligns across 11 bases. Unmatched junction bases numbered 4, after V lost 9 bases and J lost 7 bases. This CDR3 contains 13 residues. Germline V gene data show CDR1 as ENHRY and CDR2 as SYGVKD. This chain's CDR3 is CAMTSGTDGELFF. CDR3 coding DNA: TGTGCCATGACTAGCGGGACTGACGGGGAGCTGTTTTTT.

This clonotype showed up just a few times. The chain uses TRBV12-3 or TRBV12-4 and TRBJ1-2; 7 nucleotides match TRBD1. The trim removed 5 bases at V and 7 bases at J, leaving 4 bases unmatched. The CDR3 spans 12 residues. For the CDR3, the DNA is TGTGCCAGCAGTATCGGGACAGCTGGCTACACCTTC. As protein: CASSIGTAGYTF.

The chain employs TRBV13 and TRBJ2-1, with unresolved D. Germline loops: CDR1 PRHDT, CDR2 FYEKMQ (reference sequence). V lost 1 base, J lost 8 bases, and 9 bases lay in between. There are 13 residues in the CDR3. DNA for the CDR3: TGTGCCAGCAGCTTAGTTCAGTCCCATGAGCAGTTCTTC. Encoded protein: CASSLVQSHEQFF.

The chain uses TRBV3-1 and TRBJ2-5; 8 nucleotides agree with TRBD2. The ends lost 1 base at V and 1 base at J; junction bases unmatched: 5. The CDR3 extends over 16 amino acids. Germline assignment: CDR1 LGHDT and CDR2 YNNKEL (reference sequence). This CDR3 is CASSQGLAGLQETQYF. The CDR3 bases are TGTGCCAGCAGCCAAGGGCTAGCGGGTCTCCAAGAGACCCAGTACTTC.

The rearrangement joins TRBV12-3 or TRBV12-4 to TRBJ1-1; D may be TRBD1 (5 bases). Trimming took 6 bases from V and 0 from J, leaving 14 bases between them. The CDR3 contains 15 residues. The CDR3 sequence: CASRRYLGLNTEAFF. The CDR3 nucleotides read TGTGCCAGCAGGCGGTATTTGGGACTGAACACTGAAGCTTTCTTT.

The CDR3 nucleotides are TGCGCCAGCAGCCTCCATTCGCCGGGGCCGAACACTGAAGCTTTCTTT. Its protein product is CASSLHSPGPNTEAFF. V usage is TRBV5-1 and J usage is TRBJ1-1, with TRBD1 as a possible D gene (5 bases). Germline V gene data show CDR1 as SGHRS and CDR2 as YFSETQ. This CDR3 contains 16 residues. Trimming stripped 4 bases from V and 1 base from J, with 17 bases between.

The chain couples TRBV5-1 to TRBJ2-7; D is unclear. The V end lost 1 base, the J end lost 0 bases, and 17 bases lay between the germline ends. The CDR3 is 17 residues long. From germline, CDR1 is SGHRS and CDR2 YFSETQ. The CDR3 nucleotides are TGCGCCAGCAGCTTGACGAACGGGTTCGGCTACTCCTACGAGCAGTACTTC. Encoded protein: CASSLTNGFGYSYEQYF. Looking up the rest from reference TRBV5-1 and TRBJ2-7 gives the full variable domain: KAGVTQTPRYLIKTRGQQVTLSCSPISGHRSVSWYQQTPGQGLQFLFEYFSETQRNKGNFPGRFSGRQFSNSRSEMNVSTLELGDSALYLCASSLTNGFGYSYEQYFGPGTRLTVT.

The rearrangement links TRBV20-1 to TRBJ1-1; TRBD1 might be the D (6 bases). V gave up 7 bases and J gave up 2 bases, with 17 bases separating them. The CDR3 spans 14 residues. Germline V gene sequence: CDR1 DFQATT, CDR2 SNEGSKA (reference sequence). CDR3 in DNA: TGCAGTGATGGACCAGGGGCTAAAAACACTGAAGCTTTCTTT. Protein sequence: CSDGPGAKNTEAFF.

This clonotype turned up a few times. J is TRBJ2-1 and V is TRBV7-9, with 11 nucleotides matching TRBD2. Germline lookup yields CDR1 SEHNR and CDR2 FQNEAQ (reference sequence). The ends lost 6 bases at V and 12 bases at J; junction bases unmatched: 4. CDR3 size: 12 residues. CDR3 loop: CASSGTSGTQFF. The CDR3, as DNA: TGTGCCAGCAGTGGGACTAGCGGTACGCAGTTCTTC. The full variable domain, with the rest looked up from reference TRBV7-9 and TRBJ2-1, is DTGVSQNPRHKITKRGQNVTFRCDPISEHNRLYWYRQTLGQGPEFLTYFQNEAQLEKSRLLSDRFSAERPKGSFSTLEIQRTEQGDSAMYLCASSGTSGTQFFGPGTRLTVL.

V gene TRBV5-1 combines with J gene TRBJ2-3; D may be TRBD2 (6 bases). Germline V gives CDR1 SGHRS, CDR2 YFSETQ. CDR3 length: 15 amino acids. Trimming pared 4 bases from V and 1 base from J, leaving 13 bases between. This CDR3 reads CASSLSSARTDTQYF. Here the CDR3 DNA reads TGCGCCAGCAGCCTTTCTAGCGCTCGCACAGATACGCAGTATTTT. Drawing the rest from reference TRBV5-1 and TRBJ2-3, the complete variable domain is KAGVTQTPRYLIKTRGQQVTLSCSPISGHRSVSWYQQTPGQGLQFLFEYFSETQRNKGNFPGRFSGRQFSNSRSEMNVSTLELGDSALYLCASSLSSARTDTQYFGPGTRLTVL.

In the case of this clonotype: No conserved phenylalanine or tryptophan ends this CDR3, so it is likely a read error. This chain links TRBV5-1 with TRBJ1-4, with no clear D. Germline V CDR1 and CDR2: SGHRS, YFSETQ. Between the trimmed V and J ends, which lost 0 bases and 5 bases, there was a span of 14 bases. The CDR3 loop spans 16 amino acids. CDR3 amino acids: CASSLALDSKNEKLFL. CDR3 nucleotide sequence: TGCGCCAGCAGCTTGGCCCTGGATAGTAAGAATGAAAAACTGTTTTTG.

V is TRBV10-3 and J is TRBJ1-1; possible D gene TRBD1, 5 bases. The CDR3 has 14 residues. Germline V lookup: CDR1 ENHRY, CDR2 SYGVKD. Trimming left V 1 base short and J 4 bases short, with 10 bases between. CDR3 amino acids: CAISEFGDRTEAFF. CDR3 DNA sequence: TGTGCCATCAGTGAGTTCGGGGACCGCACTGAAGCTTTCTTT.

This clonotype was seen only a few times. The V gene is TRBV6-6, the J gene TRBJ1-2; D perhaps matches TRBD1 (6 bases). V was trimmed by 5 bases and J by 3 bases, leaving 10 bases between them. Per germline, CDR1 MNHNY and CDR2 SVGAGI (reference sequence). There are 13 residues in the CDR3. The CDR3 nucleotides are TGTGCCAGCAGTCCAGGGGTTTACTATGGCTACACCTTC. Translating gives CASSPGVYYGYTF.

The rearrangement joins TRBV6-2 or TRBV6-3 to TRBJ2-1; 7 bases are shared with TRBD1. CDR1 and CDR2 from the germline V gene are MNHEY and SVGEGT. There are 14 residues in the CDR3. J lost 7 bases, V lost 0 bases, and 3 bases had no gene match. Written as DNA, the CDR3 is TGTGCCAGCAGTTACTCGAAGGGGGCAAATGAGCAGTTCTTC. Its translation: CASSYSKGANEQFF.

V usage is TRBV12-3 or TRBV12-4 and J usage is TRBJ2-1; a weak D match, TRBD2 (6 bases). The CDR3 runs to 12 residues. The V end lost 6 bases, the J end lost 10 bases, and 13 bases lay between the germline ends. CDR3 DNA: TGTGCCAGCAGCCCTAGCGCGTCAGAGCAGTTCTTC. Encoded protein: CASSPSASEQFF.

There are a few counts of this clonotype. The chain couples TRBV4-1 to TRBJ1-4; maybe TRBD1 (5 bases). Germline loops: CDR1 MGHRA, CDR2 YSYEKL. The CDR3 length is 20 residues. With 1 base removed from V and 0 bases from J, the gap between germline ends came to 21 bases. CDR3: CASSQGRFGGTYATNEKLFF. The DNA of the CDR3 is TGCGCCAGCAGCCAAGGACGGTTTGGGGGGACTTATGCAACTAATGAAAAACTGTTTTTT.

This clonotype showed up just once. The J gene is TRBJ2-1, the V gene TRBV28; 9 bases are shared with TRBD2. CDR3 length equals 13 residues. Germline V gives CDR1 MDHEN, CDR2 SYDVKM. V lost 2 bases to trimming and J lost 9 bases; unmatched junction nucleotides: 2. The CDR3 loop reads CASSLLAGTEQFF. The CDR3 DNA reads TGTGCCAGCAGTTTACTAGCGGGAACTGAGCAGTTCTTC.

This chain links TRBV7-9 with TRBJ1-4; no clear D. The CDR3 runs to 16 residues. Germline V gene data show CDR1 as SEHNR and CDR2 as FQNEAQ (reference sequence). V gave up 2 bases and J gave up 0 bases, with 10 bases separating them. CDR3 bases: TGTGCCAGCAGCTTACTGACGGTTGCAACTAATGAAAAACTGTTTTTT. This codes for CASSLLTVATNEKLFF.

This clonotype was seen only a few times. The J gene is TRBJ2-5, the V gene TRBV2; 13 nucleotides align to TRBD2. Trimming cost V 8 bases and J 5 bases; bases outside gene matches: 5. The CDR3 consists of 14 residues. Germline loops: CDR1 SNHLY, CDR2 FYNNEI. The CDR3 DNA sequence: TGTGCCAGCGTGACTAGCGGGAGGCACGAGACCCAGTACTTC. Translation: CASVTSGRHETQYF.

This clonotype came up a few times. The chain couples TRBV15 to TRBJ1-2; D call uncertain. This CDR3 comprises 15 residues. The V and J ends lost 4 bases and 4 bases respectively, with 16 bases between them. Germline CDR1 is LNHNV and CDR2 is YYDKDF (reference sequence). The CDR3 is CATSNRDLEGYGYTF. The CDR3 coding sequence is TGTGCCACCAGCAACCGAGACCTTGAGGGCTATGGCTACACCTTC. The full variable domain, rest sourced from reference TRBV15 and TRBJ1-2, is DAMVIQNPRYQVTQFGKPVTLSCSQTLNHNVMYWYQQKSSQAPKLLFHYYDKDFNNEADTPDNFQSRRPNTSFCFLDIRSPGLGDTAMYLCATSNRDLEGYGYTFGSGTRLTVV.

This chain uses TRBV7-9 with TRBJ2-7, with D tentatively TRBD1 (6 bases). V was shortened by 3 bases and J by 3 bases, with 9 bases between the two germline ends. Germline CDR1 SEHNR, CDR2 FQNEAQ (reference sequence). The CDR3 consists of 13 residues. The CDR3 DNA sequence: TGTGCCAGCAGCTTGTCAGGGGTCTACGAGCAGTACTTC. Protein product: CASSLSGVYEQYF. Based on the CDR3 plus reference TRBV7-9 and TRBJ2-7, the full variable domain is DTGVSQNPRHKITKRGQNVTFRCDPISEHNRLYWYRQTLGQGPEFLTYFQNEAQLEKSRLLSDRFSAERPKGSFSTLEIQRTEQGDSAMYLCASSLSGVYEQYFGPGTRLTVT.

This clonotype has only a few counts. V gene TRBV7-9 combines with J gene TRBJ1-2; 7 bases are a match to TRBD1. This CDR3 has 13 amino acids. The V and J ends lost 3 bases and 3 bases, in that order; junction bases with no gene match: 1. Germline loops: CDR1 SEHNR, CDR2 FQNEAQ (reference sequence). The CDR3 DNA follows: TGTGCCAGCAGCTTGGGACAGTACTATGGCTACACCTTC. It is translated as CASSLGQYYGYTF.

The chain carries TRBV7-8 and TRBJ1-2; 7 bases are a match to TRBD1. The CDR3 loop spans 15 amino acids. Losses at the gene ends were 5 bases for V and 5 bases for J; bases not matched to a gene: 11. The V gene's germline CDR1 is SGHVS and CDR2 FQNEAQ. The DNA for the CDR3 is TGTGCCAGCAGCCCCAACAAAGACAGGGCTTATGGCTACACCTTC. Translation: CASSPNKDRAYGYTF.

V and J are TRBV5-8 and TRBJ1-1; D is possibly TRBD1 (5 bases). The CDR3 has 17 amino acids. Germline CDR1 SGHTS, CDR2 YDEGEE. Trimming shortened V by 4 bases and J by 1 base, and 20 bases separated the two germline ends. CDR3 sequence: CASSRGPLGVGNTEAFF. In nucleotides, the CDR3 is TGTGCCAGCAGCCGCGGCCCCTTAGGGGTGGGGAACACTGAAGCTTTCTTT.

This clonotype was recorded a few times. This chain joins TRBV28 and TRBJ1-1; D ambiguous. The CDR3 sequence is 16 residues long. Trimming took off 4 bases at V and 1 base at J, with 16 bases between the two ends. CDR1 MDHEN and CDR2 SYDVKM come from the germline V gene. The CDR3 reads CASSYAITEGNTEAFF. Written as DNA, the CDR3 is TGTGCCAGCAGTTACGCCATAACAGAGGGGAACACTGAAGCTTTCTTT.

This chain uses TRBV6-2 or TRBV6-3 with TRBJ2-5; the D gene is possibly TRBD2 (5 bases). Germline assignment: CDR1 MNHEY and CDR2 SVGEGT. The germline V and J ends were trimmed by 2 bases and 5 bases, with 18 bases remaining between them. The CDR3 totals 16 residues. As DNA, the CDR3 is TGTGCCAGCAGTTACCCACCTCCGGGGTCTGAGGAGACCCAGTACTTC. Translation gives CASSYPPPGSEETQYF.

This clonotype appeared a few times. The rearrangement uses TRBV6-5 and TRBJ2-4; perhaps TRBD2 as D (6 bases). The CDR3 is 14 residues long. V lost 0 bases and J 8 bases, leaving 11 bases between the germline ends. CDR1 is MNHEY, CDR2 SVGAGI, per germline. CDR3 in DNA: TGTGCCAGCAGTTACTCTAGCGGCGCTTACATTCAGTACTTC. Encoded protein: CASSYSSGAYIQYF.